The 20 T cell receptor beta chains presented below share a single source sample, sequenced in a study of blood T cell repertoires in COVID-19. Data came from immunoSEQ multiplex PCR; TCRdb stores just in-frame clones and leaves some out. The sample has fewer than 350,000 clones, around 89% seen once. What was sequenced was PBMCs or T cells enriched from blood (not recorded which). The receptor set was obtained from a woman aged 18 to 35 with acute COVID-19.

This clone was observed a single time. CDR3 DNA sequence: TGTGCCACCGAGGGGGTCCGCACAGATACGCAGTATTTT. Amino acids: CATEGVRTDTQYF. The rearrangement uses TRBV2 and TRBJ2-3, with D maybe TRBD1 (6 bases). Germline CDR1 reads SNHLY; CDR2 reads FYNNEI. The V end lost 10 bases, the J end lost 1 base, and 12 bases lay between the germline ends. CDR3 size: 13 residues.

This clone was observed a single time. The chain carries TRBV30 and TRBJ1-5; D remains ambiguous. Germline CDR1 GTSNPN, CDR2 SVGIG (reference sequence). Trimming removed 8 bases from V and 0 bases from J, with 17 bases in between. The CDR3 consists of 15 residues. The CDR3 region is CAISVGSYSNQPQHF. The CDR3 region has the DNA TGTGCCATTAGTGTGGGCAGCTATAGCAATCAGCCCCAGCATTTT.

The V call is TRBV30, the J call TRBJ1-2; 7 bases are shared with TRBD1. The CDR3 contains 14 residues. CDR1 is GTSNPN, CDR2 SVGIG, per germline (reference sequence). The trim removed 2 bases at V and 2 bases at J, leaving 5 bases unmatched. CDR3 nucleotides: TGTGCCTGGAGTACGTTGGGACAGAACTATGGCTACACCTTC. This codes for CAWSTLGQNYGYTF.

The chain recombines TRBV29-1 with TRBJ2-3; a possible D gene is TRBD1 (5 bases). The CDR3 consists of 12 residues. Trimming removed 4 bases at V and 8 bases at J, with 13 bases between. The germline V gene encodes CDR1 SQVTM and CDR2 ANQGSEA. The CDR3 DNA reads as TGCAGCGTTGGAGAGCGAAGGGGTACGCAGTATTTT. Amino acids: CSVGERRGTQYF.

This clone was detected a few times. The rearrangement links TRBV6-1 to TRBJ2-7; 9 nucleotides match TRBD1. The CDR3 is 15 amino acids. V lost 3 bases, J lost 6 bases, and 9 bases stayed unmatched. Looked up from germline, CDR1 is MNHNS and CDR2 is SASEGT. CDR3 residues: CASSEWTGEVSEQYF. The CDR3 DNA reads as TGTGCCAGCAGTGAGTGGACAGGGGAGGTGTCCGAGCAGTACTTC.

The rearrangement uses TRBV4-3 and TRBJ2-1; TRBD2 agrees at 10 bases. Germline CDR1 is LGHNA and CDR2 is YSLEER. V lost 0 bases, J lost 8 bases, and 4 bases stayed unmatched. The CDR3 is made up of 15 amino acids. The DNA of the CDR3 is TGCGCCAGCAGCCAAGACCTAGCGGGAGTCTATGAGCAGTTCTTC. This codes for CASSQDLAGVYEQFF.

The rearrangement links TRBV27 to TRBJ2-7, with a weak D call TRBD1 (6 bases). Germline values: CDR1 MNHEY, CDR2 SMNVEV (reference sequence). Trimming cost V 2 bases and J 0 bases, with 11 bases left between them. This CDR3 spans 15 amino acids. CDR3 sequence: CASSLGQGYSYEQYF. The DNA of the CDR3 is TGTGCCAGCAGTTTAGGGCAGGGGTACTCCTACGAGCAGTACTTC.

V gene TRBV7-6 combines with J gene TRBJ2-2; maybe TRBD1 (6 bases). CDR1 SGHVS and CDR2 FNYEAQ come from the germline V gene. The V and J ends lost 2 bases and 1 base respectively, with 11 bases between them. This CDR3 contains 16 residues. The CDR3: CASSLPGHLNTGELFF. The CDR3 DNA follows: TGTGCCAGCAGCTTACCGGGACACTTGAACACCGGGGAGCTGTTTTTT. Variable domain in full (rest from reference TRBV7-6 and TRBJ2-2): GAGVSQSPRYKVTKRGQDVALRCDPISGHVSLYWYRQALGQGPEFLTYFNYEAQQDKSGLPNDRFSAERPEGSISTLTIQRTEQRDSAMYRCASSLPGHLNTGELFFGEGSRLTVL.

Turning to this clone: Given the absence of the conserved phenylalanine or tryptophan at the CDR3 end, a read error is likely. The CDR3 loop is CASSLKAGHWNYGYTL. CDR3 nucleotide sequence: TGTGCCAGCAGTTTAAAGGCAGGACATTGGAACTATGGCTACACCCTC. V and J are TRBV28 and TRBJ1-2; the D gene is possibly TRBD1 (5 bases). Germline lookup yields CDR1 MDHEN and CDR2 SYDVKM. The CDR3 is made up of 16 amino acids. Trimming stripped 2 bases from V and 2 bases from J, with 15 bases between.

V usage is TRBV7-3 and J usage is TRBJ2-3; possible D gene TRBD1, 6 bases. The ends were cut back, 5 bases at V and 2 bases at J, with 11 bases in the middle. The CDR3 has 14 residues. From germline, CDR1 is SGHTA and CDR2 FQGTGA. The CDR3 DNA follows: TGTGCCAGCAGCCCCAGGACAGTCACAGATACGCAGTATTTT. Its protein product is CASSPRTVTDTQYF.

The chain recombines TRBV5-5 with TRBJ2-1; D is perhaps TRBD1 (6 bases). The CDR3 length is 12 residues. Germline assignment: CDR1 SGHKS and CDR2 YYEKEE (reference sequence). Trimming shortened V by 7 bases and J by 4 bases, and 9 bases separated the two germline ends. The CDR3 nucleotides read TGTGCCAGCCACGACAGGTACAATGAGCAGTTCTTC. The encoded protein is CASHDRYNEQFF.

The chain employs TRBV11-2 and TRBJ1-2, with D uncertain. The CDR3 extends over 12 amino acids. The germline V gene encodes CDR1 SGHAT and CDR2 FQNNGV. The germline V and J ends were trimmed by 1 base and 5 bases, with 5 bases remaining between them. The CDR3 DNA reads as TGTGCCAGCAGCTTAGGGCGGTATGGCTACACCTTC. Translated: CASSLGRYGYTF.

This chain joins TRBV20-1 and TRBJ2-3; no clear D gene. Germline CDR1 and CDR2: DFQATT and SNEGSKA (reference sequence). This CDR3 comprises 11 residues. V was pared by 4 bases and J by 6 bases, with 8 bases between. The CDR3 loop reads CSAILRDTQYF. The CDR3 DNA reads TGCAGTGCTATCCTCCGGGATACGCAGTATTTT.

This rearrangement joins TRBV29-1 to TRBJ2-5; the D gene is possibly TRBD2 (5 bases). Germline V lookup: CDR1 SQVTM, CDR2 ANQGSEA. The CDR3 contains 12 residues. Trimming shortened V by 6 bases and J by 3 bases, and 11 bases separated the two germline ends. DNA of the CDR3: TGCAGCGTACCCTACGGGGAAGAGACCCAGTACTTC. Its protein is CSVPYGEETQYF.

The gene calls are TRBV18 and TRBJ2-5, with D tentatively TRBD2 (5 bases). The CDR3 runs to 14 residues. V was trimmed by 8 bases and J by 2 bases, leaving 15 bases between them. CDR1 KGHSH and CDR2 LQKENI come from the germline V gene. The CDR3 coding sequence is TGTGCCAGCCCCACCCCCTCGGGGCAAGAGACCCAGTACTTC. Protein sequence: CASPTPSGQETQYF.

The genes are TRBV5-4 and TRBJ1-1; D is ambiguous. This CDR3 has 13 amino acids. Deletions cut 2 bases from V and 1 base from J, with 6 bases between. Germline CDR1 SGHNT, CDR2 YYREEE (reference sequence). DNA for the CDR3: TGTGCCAGCAGCTTTTCAGGGAACACTGAAGCTTTCTTT. The encoded protein is CASSFSGNTEAFF.

The chain joins TRBV24-1 to TRBJ2-7, with 9 bases lining up with TRBD1. Per germline, CDR1 KGHDR and CDR2 SFDVKD. V trimming: 4 bases; J trimming: 3 bases; junction bases outside the gene matches: 0. This CDR3 comprises 13 residues. The CDR3 spells CATSEGQGYEQYF. CDR3 coding DNA: TGTGCCACCAGTGAGGGACAGGGCTACGAGCAGTACTTC.

The chain has TRBV27 and TRBJ2-2; TRBD2 matches 13 bases. The V gene end was trimmed by 6 bases and the J gene end by 2 bases; junction bases not matched to a gene: 15. Germline CDR1 is MNHEY and CDR2 is SMNVEV (reference sequence). The CDR3 is 20 amino acids. CDR3 region: CASSLGRLLAGGINTGELFF. The CDR3 nucleotides are TGTGCCAGCAGCCTAGGCCGATTACTAGCGGGAGGGATTAACACCGGGGAGCTGTTTTTT.

The gene calls are TRBV6-4 and TRBJ2-3; 8 bases map to TRBD1. Germline V gives CDR1 MRHNA, CDR2 SNTAGT. This CDR3 is built from 15 residues. V gave up 2 bases and J gave up 0 bases; unmatched junction bases: 1. CDR3 in amino acids: CASSDGQGSTDTQYF. The CDR3 DNA sequence: TGTGCCAGCAGTGACGGACAGGGAAGCACAGATACGCAGTATTTT.

The chain is built from TRBV19 and TRBJ2-1; 9 nucleotides match TRBD1. Germline V gives CDR1 LNHDA, CDR2 SQIVND (reference sequence). CDR3 length: 14 amino acids. Trimming took 3 bases from V and 7 from J; bases not matched to a gene: 4. CDR3 in amino acids: CASSIRDRANEQFF. In nucleotides, the CDR3 is TGTGCCAGTAGTATCCGGGACAGGGCGAATGAGCAGTTCTTC.